Sequencing of this T cell receptor (beta chain) was carried out in a study of cytomegalovirus exposure and HLA in healthy donors (dated by TCRdb to 2017 to 2019). For the wider study: An earlier analysis of approximately 640 of the donors reported 276 Gb of sequence data and roughly 110 million unique TCR beta sequences from about 179 million T cells. Rather than using new phenotypic data, the later analysis identified candidate immune exposures from TCR beta sequences and from how often those sequences occurred across donors. Typing coverage differed by locus: A, B, C, DRB1 and DQB1 were typed in roughly 620-630 donors, DQA1 in about 500, DPA1 in some 570, and DPB1 in 400 to 480. Besides the first cohort of 500 to 700 subjects, a separate validation cohort made up of 120 different subjects was used. The study combined high-throughput TCR immunosequencing, statistical association of individual TCRs with disease status, and machine learning to predict cytomegalovirus infection status. To decide whether each TCR beta V gene segment behaved as functional or pseudogenic, an earlier analysis of over 500 of the donors relied on high-throughput TCR beta sequencing. The T cell repertoires of 670 or so subjects were profiled by immunosequencing and related to cytomegalovirus serostatus. In a later genetic analysis, genome-wide SNP genotypes for about 55% of the roughly 670 donors were used, and that subset was treated as a discovery cohort. Donor age, sex, ethnicity and CMV serostatus were compiled together with the repertoire data. All discovery cohort repertoires had been generated using a single sequencing platform. HLA typing included class I and class II loci at four-digit resolution. The study aimed to test whether signatures of past pathogen exposure could be identified by cataloging public T cell receptors. Of the roughly 400 genotyped donors, about 80% fell in the genetic ancestry cluster associated with self-reported Caucasian donors. Several DR-DQ haplotypes were treated as single units for association and clustering because of strong linkage in the cohort. Approximately 300 gigabases of sequencing data and approximately 93 million unique TCR sequences were included in an early release covering roughly 600 HLA-typed donors. Across about 380 genotyped donors of the cohort, an average of approximately 240,000 unique TCR beta nucleotide sequences per donor were sequenced, and approximately 17% of those sequences were non-productive. A later analysis re-examined previously published TCR beta repertoires from 610 or so donors and added high-resolution HLA genotyping to investigate patterns of TCR occurrence. Points the paper makes about the study in general: Cytomegalovirus status was reported to be diagnosed by the classifier with high specificity and sensitivity in both the original and validation cohorts. HLA typing was unavailable for some donors at each locus, so association tests used only the typed subset. A further reported finding was that TCR beta sequences accurately predicted the HLA-A and HLA-B alleles for most subjects in the first cohort. Most CMV-associated TCR beta chains appeared to be HLA-restricted in a later analysis, and the HLA associations seemed to be driven largely by CMV exposure. A total of around 150 TCR beta chains were listed by the study as associated with cytomegalovirus. Immune exposure information for the cohort was limited to CMV serostatus. Across donors, most TCR sequences were observed very rarely, whereas some public TCRs were present in many individuals. In a later analysis, TCR association rates were found to vary across HLA loci, with the most associated TCRs seen for DRB1 alleles and the fewest for HLA-C alleles. Some IMGT-functional V segments, including TRBV6-2 and TRBV6-3, could not be told apart with the 87-base-pair reads, so those segments were excluded. In this cohort, only TCR beta chains were sequenced, and detectable features were limited by the absence of alpha or paired-chain data. In a later analysis, HLA-associated TCR beta chains showed more clonal expansion and lower generation probabilities than non-associated chains that were equally common. At a false discovery rate of 0.05, a later analysis linked about 16,000 TCR beta sequences to specific HLA alleles. Compared with the approximately 720-donor mean, donors in an Asian-associated ancestry cluster had fewer N-insertions in productive TCRs, according to a later genetic analysis. It was suggested by the authors that the approach could potentially be generalized to other disease states and immunological phenotypes. An association between a missense DCLRE1C variant and V-gene and J-gene trimming of TCR beta chains was found in a later genetic analysis and replicated in an independent cohort. Linkage disequilibrium might explain the correlated functional status among segregating V segments, but an unknown experimental factor could not be ruled out. According to a later analysis, parvovirus B19, influenza, CMV and Epstein-Barr virus appeared linked to several top co-occurrence clusters. Sequencing depth was assumed to be roughly uniform across donors in the presence/absence analyses, though that assumption may not hold. Broadly in line with IMGT annotations, most TCR beta V segments showed up in productive rearrangements about 87% or about 30% of the time in an earlier analysis of approximately 600 of the donors. Because counts were too low, more than 15 rarely observed V segments, including chromosome 9 orphons, were left out of the earlier analysis of a few hundred of the donors. When HLA alleles, especially DR and DQ, strongly co-occurred, attributing TCR associations to individual alleles was difficult. In vitro tests confirmed that three of the cytomegalovirus-associated TCR beta chains recognize cytomegalovirus antigens. A cluster of highly shared sequence variants was judged likely to be a technical artifact of the sequencing pipeline.

Library preparation used the immunoSEQ multiplex PCR assay. For the multiplex PCR, a mixture combining 60 forward primers for TCR Vbeta segments and 13 reverse primers for TCR Jbeta segments was used. A multiplex PCR assay on genomic DNA amplified the CDR3 region of rearranged TCR beta genes. The amplified TCR beta libraries were sequenced on the Illumina HiSeq System as 87-base-pair reads. The source study handled its data this way. A later analysis counted around 72 million unique TCR beta chains across the 550 to 700 repertoires, and roughly 9.9 million of these chains were shared by at least two donors. To remove PCR and sequencing errors, raw reads were error-corrected and collapsed into unique sequences using a nearest-neighbor algorithm that merged closely related sequences. V, D and J gene segments were assigned by aligning CDR3 sequences to IMGT reference sequences. For a sequence to be retained, a match of at least six nucleotides was required to both a V gene segment and a J gene segment. A rearrangement was called productive if the CDR3 had no stop codons and remained in frame with V and J, and every other rearrangement was called non-productive. CDR3 was defined by IMGT convention, running from the second conserved V-encoded cysteine to the conserved J-encoded phenylalanine. In an earlier analysis of around 540 of the donors, sequences lacking an unambiguous match to a single V gene segment were excluded. In an earlier analysis of several hundred of the donors, V segments were called functional above 56.7% productive rearrangements and were called segregating when the between-donor standard deviation exceeded 5%. A statistical classification framework was built for diagnosing cytomegalovirus status from the catalog of TCR beta chain sequences. In a later analysis, TCR nucleotide sequences were compared against IMGT/GENE-DB human TR gene sequences so that V and J genes could be assigned. A later analysis assigned CDR3 sequences and most-parsimonious VDJ recombination scenarios with the TCRdist pipeline. In a later analysis, each TCR beta chain was defined by its CDR3 amino acid sequence together with its V-gene family, and reads without a unique V-gene family were excluded. In a later analysis, around 650 highly shared, low-generation-probability nucleotide sequences were removed to address suspected cross-contamination and a sequencing artifact. For each public chain, a later analysis derived a clonal expansion index from normalized ranks of inferred template counts within each repertoire. In a later analysis, generation probabilities were computed using a VDJ recombination model fitted to out-of-frame rearrangements, and the results were checked against IGoR. Hypergeometric tests were used in a later analysis to score TCR-TCR, TCR-HLA and TCR-CMV co-occurrence, with a repertoire-size bias correction applied to the TCR pairs. A later analysis estimated false discovery rates by permuting HLA or CMV assignments 20 times. In a later analysis, co-occurring TCRs were grouped using DBSCAN, with TCRdist sequence similarity added in when clustering inside HLA-allele-positive subsets. Co-occurrence clustering excluded repertoires with fewer than 30,000 or more than 120,000 public chains, plus five with anomalous nucleotide sharing. The table was pulled from immuneACCESS by TCRdb, which kept in-frame rearrangements only. Such tables lose some clones; where checked, under half of the loss comes from unresolved V genes, and the rest has no known cause. That table supplies the V and J calls and clone size; D and trimming were determined from the DNA. Within this sample are 200,000 or so clones, with just under 80% of them counted one time only. Of the sample, less than 6% falls within the top ten clones.

About this clone: The target of this receptor is not known. Qualities for individual bases were not recorded, and no much larger clone is one base off.

The cohort was made up of approximately 700 healthy bone marrow donors. Cohort members were all nominally healthy when sampled, although unrecorded immune exposures were likely present. The donor tested CMV seropositive and was one of the 289 seropositive cohort members. Each donor provided a peripheral blood sample, and peripheral blood mononuclear cells were used for TCR beta sequencing. The Qiagen DNeasy Blood Extraction Kit was used to extract genomic DNA from the blood cell samples. V lost 4 bases and J lost 0 bases; the stretch between them is 10 bases long. CDR1 and CDR2 were assigned from the germline V gene (reference sequence) as LNHDA and SQIVND. The CDR3 numbers 15 residues from cysteine through phenylalanine. Of the read, only the CDR3 DNA is kept; its 45 bases are in frame from base 1.

The TCR sequence derives from a woman in her twenties or thirties in good health and CMV-seropositive. The rearranged chain carries TRBV19 and TRBJ2-4; the D gene assignment is ambiguous. The sequenced sample consisted of PBMCs. For the CDR3, the sequence is CASSSLEVAKNIQYF. DNA sequence: TGTGCCAGTAGTAGCTTAGAGGTAGCCAAAAACATTCAGTACTTC.